The present T cell receptor beta chain was sequenced within a study of blood T cell repertoires in COVID-19. Across the whole study: Specimens from acute and convalescent COVID-19 originated in the United States, Italy and Spain. T cells, B-cell-depleted T cells, or PBMCs supplied cDNA or gDNA.

J lost 5 bases, V lost 1 base, and 4 bases had no gene match. CDR3 size: 14 residues. Germline assignment: CDR1 SGHAT and CDR2 FQNNGV. Patients from Seattle were sampled longitudinally, starting during active infection. In the study's own analysis: Estimation of nucleated cell counts relied on the amplification of reference gene primers. Clones were read by immunoSEQ multiplex PCR, and TCRdb kept only the in-frame ones, dropping some. V and J calls and clone size come straight from that table; D and trimming were deduced from the DNA. The sample includes about 430,000 clones, 70% to 90% of them seen just once.

The chain carries TRBV11-2 and TRBJ2-7; 8 nucleotides align to TRBD2. The sequencing input was peripheral blood. The clonotype comes from a man aged 18 to 29 with COVID-19, enrolled during active disease. The DNA of the CDR3 is TGTGCCAGCAGCTTAGGGGGGACTAGGAACGAGCAGTACTTC. Its protein is CASSLGGTRNEQYF.